What follows describes a single T cell receptor beta chain. CDR3 size: 13 residues. V lost 4 bases and J 6 bases, leaving 13 bases between the germline ends. Germline CDR1 reads SGHTA; CDR2 reads FQGTGA. The PCR used 60 Vbeta and 13 Jbeta primers. Assay used: immunoSEQ multiplex PCR; TCRdb lists only in-frame clones, some missing. The profile covers around 85,000 clones, with around 80% appearing a single time and approximately 1% taken by the ten largest. The data originate from a study of cytomegalovirus exposure and HLA in healthy donors. Input material: PBMCs. This clonotype was obtained from a male donor in good health and CMV-seronegative. The chain employs TRBV7-3 and TRBJ2-7; D not certain. CDR3 DNA: TGTGCCAGCAGCTCGCAACCTCGAGGCGAGCAGTACTTC. It is translated as CASSSQPRGEQYF.